The 11 T cell receptor beta chains reported below all come from one sample, sequenced in a study of PD-L1 blockade in urothelial cancer. Some clones are missing from TCRdb's copy, which holds only in-frame ones; the method was immunoSEQ multiplex PCR. Of fewer than 40,000 clones detected, more than 80% appear once; the ten largest clones hold approximately 8.8%. The sample in question was PBMCs, obtained around atezolizumab (anti-PD-L1) treatment. These receptors all stem from a man in his sixties or seventies with urothelial cancer.

The rearrangement joins TRBV18 to TRBJ1-2, with 12 bases fitting TRBD1. The trim removed 3 bases at V and 8 bases at J, leaving 4 bases unmatched. Germline V CDR1 and CDR2: KGHSH, LQKENI. The CDR3 contains 14 residues. The CDR3 bases are TGTGCCAGCTCACCCGGGACAGGGGGCCAGGGCTACACCTTC. Encoded protein: CASSPGTGGQGYTF.

This rearrangement joins TRBV2 to TRBJ2-7, with a weak D call TRBD2 (5 bases). The CDR3 is 14 amino acids. The V end was cut by 7 bases, the J end by 3 bases, with 16 bases between. The V gene's germline CDR1 is SNHLY and CDR2 FYNNEI. CDR3 protein: CASTNWRLRYEQYF. In DNA, the CDR3 is TGTGCCAGCACTAACTGGAGGCTCCGCTACGAGCAGTACTTC.

The gene calls are TRBV5-1 and TRBJ2-1; TRBD2 aligns across 11 bases. This CDR3 has 14 residues. Germline CDR1 is SGHRS and CDR2 is YFSETQ. The trim removed 3 bases at V and 6 bases at J, leaving 2 bases unmatched. DNA of the CDR3: TGCGCCAGCAGCTCCACTAGCGGGAGCAATGAGCAGTTCTTC. It codes for CASSSTSGSNEQFF.

The V gene is TRBV2, the J gene TRBJ2-2; D ambiguous. Germline values: CDR1 SNHLY, CDR2 FYNNEI. The CDR3 runs 14 residues. V dropped 5 bases and J dropped 0 bases, with 7 bases sitting between them. The CDR3 protein is CASSKHANTGELFF. The CDR3 region has the DNA TGTGCCAGCAGTAAGCACGCGAACACCGGGGAGCTGTTTTTT.

The genes are TRBV29-1 and TRBJ2-1, with 7 bases that match TRBD2. Germline assignment: CDR1 SQVTM and CDR2 ANQGSEA. The CDR3 loop spans 13 amino acids. V was pared by 4 bases and J by 9 bases, with 9 bases of the junction left unmatched. CDR3 sequence reads: CSVVGRLATEQFF. CDR3 nucleotide sequence: TGCAGCGTTGTAGGGAGACTAGCTACTGAGCAGTTCTTC.

V gene TRBV4-2 combines with J gene TRBJ2-5; 7 bases agree with TRBD2. The V segment lost 1 base and the J segment 5 bases; nucleotides outside the gene matches: 10. CDR3 length: 16 residues. CDR1 LGHNA and CDR2 YNFKEQ come from the germline V gene. CDR3 residues: CASSQGGGAGAETQYF. The CDR3 DNA follows: TGTGCCAGCAGCCAAGGGGGAGGGGCGGGAGCGGAGACCCAGTACTTC.

This clone was seen once. This chain uses TRBV6-1 with TRBJ1-3, with a tentative D call TRBD1 (5 bases). Germline loops: CDR1 MNHNS, CDR2 SASEGT. This CDR3 has 14 residues. V lost 5 bases and J lost 4, with 12 bases in between. In nucleotides, the CDR3 is TGTGCCAGCAGTCCAATCCGGGGGGGAAACACCATATATTTT. Translation: CASSPIRGGNTIYF.

The J gene is TRBJ2-7, the V gene TRBV28, with 9 bases identical to TRBD1. The CDR3 spans 14 residues. V dropped 5 bases and J dropped 6; count of bases not matched to a gene: 8. Per germline, CDR1 MDHEN and CDR2 SYDVKM. The CDR3 sequence: CASSPGTGFREQYF. The CDR3 DNA is TGTGCCAGCAGTCCCGGGACAGGGTTTCGCGAGCAGTACTTC.

This chain links TRBV28 with TRBJ2-3; tentative D call: TRBD2 (5 bases). Germline V gene data show CDR1 as MDHEN and CDR2 as SYDVKM. The V end was cut by 2 bases, the J end by 2 bases, with 14 bases between. This CDR3 has 16 amino acids. The CDR3 loop is CASSLLGLAHTDTQYF. The DNA for the CDR3 is TGTGCCAGCAGTTTACTCGGGCTAGCCCACACAGATACGCAGTATTTT.

CDR3 in amino acids: CASSLVRYGYTF. CDR3 nucleotide sequence: TGTGCCAGCAGCTTAGTTCGCTATGGCTACACCTTC. This rearrangement joins TRBV7-9 to TRBJ1-2; D is uncertain. The CDR3 has 12 amino acids. The germline V gene encodes CDR1 SEHNR and CDR2 FQNEAQ (reference sequence). Trimming took 1 base from V and 4 from J, leaving 4 bases between them.

This chain connects TRBV4-2 to TRBJ2-2, with TRBD2 matching over 14 bases. In germline, CDR1 is LGHNA, CDR2 YNFKEQ. CDR3 length equals 16 residues. Losses at the gene ends were 5 bases for V and 6 bases for J; bases not matched to a gene: 5. CDR3 protein: CASSMGGLAGAGELFF. The CDR3 region has the DNA TGTGCCAGCAGCATGGGGGGACTAGCGGGAGCCGGGGAGCTGTTTTTT.